This passage covers 17 T cell receptor beta chains from one sample sequenced in a study of response to subunit inactivated influenza vaccine. TCRdb passed the RT-PCR reads through MiXCR, listing each CDR3 protein once. The profile covers hundreds of thousands of distinct CDR3 sequences, with about 15% appearing a single time and more than 9% taken by the ten largest. Sequenced here: PBMCs from blood, sampled 11 to 12 days after vaccination. These receptor sequences come from a man aged 45-65 years who received an inactivated influenza vaccine.

The chain uses TRBV5-1 and TRBJ2-5; D remains unclear. The CDR3 consists of 14 residues. CDR1 and CDR2 from the germline V gene are SGHRS and YFSETQ. Trimming stripped 0 bases from V and 5 bases from J, with 11 bases between. As DNA, the CDR3 is TGCGCCAGCAGCTTGGCCAGGACCCCGGAGACCCAGTACTTC. It is translated as CASSLARTPETQYF.

Only a few counts were recorded for this clonotype. For the CDR3, the DNA is TGTGCCAGCAGCTTAGTGTCTAGCGGGGGATTCTCCTACAATGAGCAGTTCTTC. Translated: CASSLVSSGGFSYNEQFF. This chain links TRBV11-1 with TRBJ2-1; TRBD2 matches 10 bases. The trim removed 1 base at V and 0 bases at J, leaving 6 bases unmatched. Per germline, CDR1 SGHAT and CDR2 FQDESV (reference sequence). The CDR3 runs 18 residues.

This clonotype showed up just a few times. The chain links TRBV27 to TRBJ1-5, with D perhaps TRBD1 (5 bases). V dropped 7 bases and J dropped 4 bases, with 14 bases sitting between them. Germline loops: CDR1 MNHEY, CDR2 SMNVEV (reference sequence). The CDR3 has 14 residues. In nucleotides, the CDR3 is TGTGCCAGCAATGGACACGCGACGAATCAGCCCCAGCATTTT. Translating gives CASNGHATNQPQHF.

The chain has TRBV5-1 and TRBJ1-3; D unclear. The CDR3 length is 14 residues. Trimming shortened V by 4 bases and J by 3 bases, and 11 bases separated the two germline ends. The germline V gene has CDR1 SGHRS and CDR2 YFSETQ. As DNA, the CDR3 is TGCGCCAGCAGCCCCGGACCCGGTGGAAACACCATATATTTT. Translation gives CASSPGPGGNTIYF.

This rearrangement joins TRBV3-1 to TRBJ2-7; tentative D call: TRBD1 (5 bases). CDR1 is LGHDT and CDR2 is YNNKEL in the germline V gene (reference sequence). The CDR3 totals 14 residues. Trimming stripped 5 bases from V and 0 bases from J, with 11 bases between. The CDR3 sequence: CASSLDISSYEQYF. The CDR3 nucleotides read TGTGCCAGCAGCTTGGACATAAGCTCCTACGAGCAGTACTTC.

The J gene is TRBJ2-1, the V gene TRBV5-1, with D possibly TRBD2 on 6 matching bases. Germline V lookup: CDR1 SGHRS, CDR2 YFSETQ. Trimming took 1 base from V and 8 from J, leaving 19 bases between them. The CDR3 has 16 residues. CDR3 nucleotides: TGCGCCAGCAGCTTGTTCGGCGGGACGGGTGGGCATGAGCAGTTCTTC. It translates to CASSLFGGTGGHEQFF.

Only a few counts were recorded for this clonotype. The V and J genes are TRBV5-1 and TRBJ2-1; tentatively, D is TRBD2 (6 bases). Per germline, CDR1 SGHRS and CDR2 YFSETQ. V was trimmed by 3 bases and J by 4 bases, leaving 14 bases between them. This CDR3 region has 15 residues. CDR3 coding DNA: TGCGCCAGCAGCTCGCGGGGCCTCCTTTACAATGAGCAGTTCTTC. This translates into CASSSRGLLYNEQFF.

The chain combines TRBV7-2 with TRBJ2-3, with 9 bases identical to TRBD2. Germline assignment: CDR1 SGHTA and CDR2 FQGNSA. V lost 2 bases to trimming and J lost 7 bases; unmatched junction nucleotides: 4. The length of the CDR3 is 14 residues. The CDR3 bases are TGTGCCAGCAGCTTAACGAGCGGGAGGCATACGCAGTATTTT. As protein: CASSLTSGRHTQYF.

This clonotype turned up a few times. The V call is TRBV7-9, the J call TRBJ2-3, with unresolved D. Deletions cut 5 bases from V and 4 bases from J, with 7 bases between. The germline gives CDR1 SEHNR, CDR2 FQNEAQ (reference sequence). This CDR3 is built from 12 residues. CDR3 sequence: CASSPQSDTQYF. The CDR3 region has the DNA TGTGCCAGCAGCCCTCAATCAGATACGCAGTATTTT.

In this sample, this clonotype turned up a few times. V and J are TRBV5-6 and TRBJ1-1; perhaps TRBD1 as D (5 bases). V was shortened by 0 bases and J by 10 bases, with 10 bases between the two germline ends. The CDR3 has 12 amino acids. The germline V gene encodes CDR1 SGHDT and CDR2 YYEEEE. CDR3 in DNA: TGTGCCAGCAGCTTGGGGAGGGGACGAGCTTTCTTT. Amino acids: CASSLGRGRAFF.

The V call is TRBV3-1, the J call TRBJ2-2; the D gene is possibly TRBD1 (6 bases). The length of the CDR3 is 16 residues. CDR1 and CDR2 from the germline V gene are LGHDT and YNNKEL (reference sequence). V was shortened by 4 bases and J by 0 bases, with 12 bases between the two germline ends. CDR3 sequence (DNA): TGTGCCAGCAGCCGTGGACAGTCCGCGAACACCGGGGAGCTGTTTTTT. The encoded protein is CASSRGQSANTGELFF.

This clonotype was seen a handful of times. This chain uses TRBV5-1 with TRBJ1-2; 7 nucleotides align to TRBD1. The CDR3 extends over 16 amino acids. Germline V gene sequence: CDR1 SGHRS, CDR2 YFSETQ. V gave up 5 bases and J gave up 5 bases; unmatched junction bases: 15. The CDR3 DNA reads TGCGCCAGCAGTACAGAAGGACAGGCCATGCTATATGGCTACACCTTC. Its translation is CASSTEGQAMLYGYTF.

This clonotype turned up a few times. The genes are TRBV2 and TRBJ1-1; D unclear. This CDR3 is built from 17 residues. Between the trimmed V and J ends, which lost 2 bases and 0 bases, there was a span of 16 bases. CDR1 is SNHLY and CDR2 is FYNNEI in the germline V gene. CDR3 sequence (DNA): TGTGCCAGCAGTGAATACACGTTAGGCAGCATGAACACTGAAGCTTTCTTT. As protein: CASSEYTLGSMNTEAFF.

The chain joins TRBV11-1 to TRBJ2-2, with D hard to call. Between the trimmed V and J ends, which lost 4 bases and 1 base, there was a span of 13 bases. The germline V gene has CDR1 SGHAT and CDR2 FQDESV (reference sequence). This CDR3 is built from 16 residues. The CDR3 nucleotides are TGTGCCAGCAGCTCCCCTACTACAGAGAACACCGGGGAGCTGTTTTTT. Protein: CASSSPTTENTGELFF. The variable domain in full, completed from reference TRBV11-1 and TRBJ2-2, reads EAEVAQSPRYKITEKSQAVAFWCDPISGHATLYWYRQILGQGPELLVQFQDESVVDDSQLPKDRFSAERLKGVDSTLKIQPAELGDSAMYLCASSSPTTENTGELFFGEGSRLTVL.

There are a few counts of this clonotype. This sequence joins TRBV6-2 or TRBV6-3 and TRBJ2-5; TRBD2 matches 11 bases. From germline, CDR1 is MNHEY and CDR2 SVGEGT. J gave up 0 bases and V 5 bases, and 2 bases lay outside the gene matches. The CDR3 spans 15 residues. CDR3 in amino acids: CASSTTSGDQETQYF. The CDR3 DNA is TGTGCCAGCAGTACGACTAGCGGGGACCAAGAGACCCAGTACTTC.

This rearrangement joins TRBV6-2 or TRBV6-3 to TRBJ2-7; D is perhaps TRBD1 (6 bases). Germline CDR1 reads MNHEY; CDR2 reads SVGEGT. The CDR3 spans 14 residues. Trimming removed 4 bases from V and 0 bases from J, with 10 bases in between. CDR3 sequence: CASSSQGNSYEQYF. The CDR3 nucleotides are TGTGCCAGCAGTTCGCAGGGGAACTCCTACGAGCAGTACTTC.

This clonotype was seen at least ten times. This chain connects TRBV20-1 to TRBJ2-3; unclear D gene. This CDR3 has 12 amino acids. CDR1 is DFQATT, CDR2 SNEGSKA, per germline (reference sequence). Trimming took 2 bases from V and 2 from J, leaving 5 bases between them. CDR3 in DNA: TGCAGTGCTAGAATAGACACAGATACGCAGTATTTT. The encoded protein is CSARIDTDTQYF.